These 25 T cell receptor beta chains were all obtained from the same sample, sequenced in a study of blood T cell repertoires in COVID-19. Repertoires were generated with immunoSEQ multiplex PCR, while TCRdb's copy carries only in-frame clones and drops some. The table includes fewer than 350,000 clones, over 75% detected once. The source material was peripheral blood. These receptors originate from a woman between 45 and 60 years old who had recovered from COVID-19.

As regards this clone: The same CDR3 arises from other DNA sequences in this sample as well. The chain is built from TRBV10-2 and TRBJ1-3; 9 positions agree with TRBD1. CDR3 length: 17 residues. V lost 2 bases and J lost 0; bases outside the gene matches: 5. Germline CDR1 and CDR2: WSHSY and SAAADI. The CDR3 sequence is CASSEPRDRASGNTIYF. CDR3 coding DNA: TGCGCCAGCAGTGAGCCGAGGGACAGGGCCTCTGGAAACACCATATATTTT.

The rearrangement links TRBV5-1 to TRBJ2-1; no definite D call. CDR1 is SGHRS, CDR2 YFSETQ, per germline. The CDR3 consists of 14 residues. The V end lost 0 bases, the J end lost 12 bases, and 16 bases lay between the germline ends. The CDR3 nucleotides are TGCGCCAGCAGCTTGGCTGGCGGATCAAACACGCAGTTCTTC. Translation gives CASSLAGGSNTQFF. Using reference TRBV5-1 and TRBJ2-1 for the parts outside the CDR3, the full variable domain is KAGVTQTPRYLIKTRGQQVTLSCSPISGHRSVSWYQQTPGQGLQFLFEYFSETQRNKGNFPGRFSGRQFSNSRSEMNVSTLELGDSALYLCASSLAGGSNTQFFGPGTRLTVL.

This clone came up once. The rearrangement uses TRBV27 and TRBJ2-4, with TRBD2 matching over 15 bases. The CDR3 length is 14 residues. V dropped 3 bases and J dropped 16; count of bases not matched to a gene: 7. Germline lookup yields CDR1 MNHEY and CDR2 SMNVEV (reference sequence). The CDR3 region is CASSFSGLAGGVYF. The CDR3 DNA sequence: TGTGCCAGCAGTTTCTCGGGACTAGCGGGAGGAGTTTACTTC.

The chain has TRBV7-9 and TRBJ2-2; D unclear. The ends were cut back, 2 bases at V and 0 bases at J, with 7 bases in the middle. There are 15 residues in the CDR3. Germline V gene sequence: CDR1 SEHNR, CDR2 FQNEAQ (reference sequence). The CDR3 nucleotides are TGTGCCAGCAGCTTATTGTCCGCGAACACCGGGGAGCTGTTTTTT. Translation gives CASSLLSANTGELFF.

This clone was seen more than once but under ten times. The rearrangement links TRBV7-2 to TRBJ1-6; D ambiguous. CDR1 is SGHTA, CDR2 FQGNSA, per germline. Trimming left V 1 base short and J 13 bases short, with 11 bases between. The CDR3 is 13 amino acids. This CDR3 reads CASSLELRSPLHF. DNA of the CDR3: TGTGCCAGCAGCTTAGAATTGCGTTCGCCCCTCCACTTT.

The chain is built from TRBV7-9 and TRBJ1-2; tentative D call: TRBD1 (5 bases). Trimming removed 2 bases at V and 5 bases at J, with 15 bases between. The germline V gene has CDR1 SEHNR and CDR2 FQNEAQ (reference sequence). CDR3 length: 15 amino acids. The CDR3: CASSLKAGSPYGYTF. In DNA form, the CDR3 reads TGTGCCAGCAGCTTAAAGGCAGGGTCCCCTTATGGCTACACCTTC.

This clone was observed a handful of times. The chain employs TRBV15 and TRBJ2-1; 7 bases are a match to TRBD2. This CDR3 comprises 15 residues. The V segment lost 5 bases and the J segment 6 bases; nucleotides outside the gene matches: 10. Germline V gene data show CDR1 as LNHNV and CDR2 as YYDKDF (reference sequence). The CDR3 DNA is TGTGCCACCAGCTACTCGGGACTACCAAGCAATGAGCAGTTCTTC. It yields the protein CATSYSGLPSNEQFF.

V usage is TRBV30 and J usage is TRBJ2-3; D might be TRBD1 (5 bases). CDR1 and CDR2 from the germline V gene are GTSNPN and SVGIG (reference sequence). V gave up 0 bases and J gave up 6 bases, with 13 bases separating them. The CDR3 is 14 amino acids. The DNA for the CDR3 is TGTGCCTGGAGTGTAGGCCAGGGATACGATACGCAGTATTTT. This encodes CAWSVGQGYDTQYF.

The chain is built from TRBV10-3 and TRBJ2-7, with a weak D call TRBD1 (6 bases). V was clipped by 4 bases and J by 5 bases, with 18 bases between them. Germline V gene sequence: CDR1 ENHRY, CDR2 SYGVKD. The CDR3 runs 15 residues. The CDR3 reads CAISGRGPPGDEQYF. In DNA form, the CDR3 reads TGTGCCATCAGTGGCAGGGGACCCCCCGGCGACGAGCAGTACTTC.

V is TRBV4-3 and J is TRBJ1-1; the D is unclear. Germline-derived CDR1 and CDR2 are LGHNA and YSLEER. Trimming stripped 6 bases from V and 5 bases from J, with 13 bases between. This CDR3 is 13 amino acids long. The CDR3 protein is CASRQPGGTEAFF. Written as DNA, the CDR3 is TGCGCCAGCAGACAGCCCGGAGGAACTGAAGCTTTCTTT.

The J gene is TRBJ2-5, the V gene TRBV5-6; TRBD2 aligns across 13 bases. V trimming: 4 bases; J trimming: 4 bases; junction bases outside the gene matches: 10. This CDR3 comprises 17 residues. Germline CDR1 is SGHDT and CDR2 is YYEEEE. CDR3: CASSPRLAGGWGETQYF. The CDR3 region has the DNA TGTGCCAGCAGCCCCAGACTAGCGGGAGGCTGGGGAGAGACCCAGTACTTC.

The J gene is TRBJ2-1, the V gene TRBV10-3, with D maybe TRBD2 (6 bases). The CDR3 runs 13 residues. Trimming stripped 7 bases from V and 8 bases from J, with 15 bases between. The V gene's germline CDR1 is ENHRY and CDR2 SYGVKD. CDR3 sequence: CAITASEGDEQFF. In DNA form, the CDR3 reads TGTGCCATCACGGCTAGCGAAGGGGATGAGCAGTTCTTC.

V gene TRBV9 combines with J gene TRBJ2-2; D unresolved. The CDR3 loop spans 15 amino acids. Trimming removed 5 bases at V and 5 bases at J, with 16 bases between. Germline assignment: CDR1 SGDLS and CDR2 YYNGEE. The CDR3 bases are TGTGCCAGCAGTCCAACGTCTAGTTTTACCGGGGAGCTGTTTTTT. Amino acids: CASSPTSSFTGELFF. Combining the CDR3 with reference TRBV9 and TRBJ2-2 gives the whole variable domain DSGVTQTPKHLITATGQRVTLRCSPRSGDLSVYWYQQSLDQGLQFLIQYYNGEERAKGNILERFSAQQFPDLHSELNLSSLELGDSALYFCASSPTSSFTGELFFGEGSRLTVL.

Notes on this clone: The same CDR3 arises from other DNA sequences in this sample as well. J is TRBJ2-5 and V is TRBV7-2; D unclear. This CDR3 comprises 13 residues. CDR1 is SGHTA, CDR2 FQGNSA, per germline. Trimming stripped 3 bases from V and 1 base from J, with 6 bases between. The CDR3 loop reads CASSFSVQETQYF. Written as DNA, the CDR3 is TGTGCCAGCAGCTTCAGTGTCCAAGAGACCCAGTACTTC.

This clone was recorded a few times. The rearrangement uses TRBV19 and TRBJ2-7; TRBD2 matches 10 bases. This CDR3 has 12 residues. Germline-derived CDR1 and CDR2 are LNHDA and SQIVND (reference sequence). The trim removed 10 bases at V and 5 bases at J, leaving 5 bases unmatched. Here the CDR3 reads CAKLAGYHEQYF. The CDR3 nucleotides are TGTGCCAAACTAGCGGGATACCACGAGCAGTACTTC. The full variable domain, rest sourced from reference TRBV19 and TRBJ2-7, is DGGITQSPKYLFRKEGQNVTLSCEQNLNHDAMYWYRQDPGQGLRLIYYSQIVNDFQKGDIAEGYSVSREKKESFPLTVTSAQKNPTAFYLCAKLAGYHEQYFGPGTRLTVT.

The chain uses TRBV7-9 and TRBJ2-1, with 9 bases matching TRBD1. Germline values: CDR1 SEHNR, CDR2 FQNEAQ (reference sequence). The CDR3 is made up of 15 amino acids. Trimming took 5 bases from V and 7 from J; bases not matched to a gene: 9. CDR3 DNA: TGTGCCAGCAGCCCTCCCGGGGACAGGGTAAATGAGCAGTTCTTC. It translates to CASSPPGDRVNEQFF.

The rearrangement joins TRBV19 to TRBJ2-7; a weak D match, TRBD2 (5 bases). Germline V gene lookup returns CDR1 LNHDA and CDR2 SQIVND (reference sequence). V was pared by 7 bases and J by 3 bases, with 13 bases between. The CDR3 extends over 13 amino acids. Here the CDR3 reads CASKGAGDYEQYF. CDR3 in DNA: TGTGCCAGTAAGGGTGCCGGGGACTACGAGCAGTACTTC.

This clone was recorded a few times. V gene TRBV7-9 combines with J gene TRBJ1-5; possible D gene TRBD1, 6 bases. The germline V gene encodes CDR1 SEHNR and CDR2 FQNEAQ (reference sequence). The V end lost 1 base, the J end lost 1 base, and 8 bases lay between the germline ends. The CDR3 is 15 amino acids. DNA of the CDR3: TGTGCCAGCAGCTTAGGGGGACACAGCAATCAGCCCCAGCATTTT. Encoded protein: CASSLGGHSNQPQHF.

The rearrangement uses TRBV7-2 and TRBJ1-2, with 10 bases fitting TRBD1. The J segment lost 5 bases and the V segment lost 1 base, leaving 4 bases of the junction unmatched. CDR3 length: 15 amino acids. Per the germline V gene, CDR1 is SGHTA and CDR2 is FQGNSA. CDR3 sequence (DNA): TGTGCCAGCAGCTTAGTCGTGGGACAGGGGTATGGCTACACCTTC. Translated: CASSLVVGQGYGYTF.

The chain recombines TRBV30 with TRBJ1-6; D perhaps matches TRBD1 (6 bases). This CDR3 comprises 14 residues. V was shortened by 4 bases and J by 7 bases, with 14 bases between the two germline ends. The germline gives CDR1 GTSNPN, CDR2 SVGIG (reference sequence). The CDR3 DNA reads TGTGCCTGGACCGTGGGAGGGGGAAATTCACCCCTCCACTTT. Its protein product is CAWTVGGGNSPLHF.

The DNA of the CDR3 is TGTGCCACCGGAGGACAGCAGGAGACCCAGTACTTC. Amino acid sequence: CATGGQQETQYF. The genes are TRBV24-1 and TRBJ2-5, with D perhaps TRBD1 (6 bases). The CDR3 consists of 12 residues. The germline gives CDR1 KGHDR, CDR2 SFDVKD. Trimming left V 9 bases short and J 5 bases short, with 12 bases between.

This clone was observed many times. The chain links TRBV27 to TRBJ2-1; D is uncertain. CDR1 MNHEY and CDR2 SMNVEV come from the germline V gene (reference sequence). V lost 5 bases and J lost 4, with 3 bases in between. The CDR3 spans 11 residues. The CDR3 DNA reads TGTGCCAGCAGTCAATACAATGAGCAGTTCTTC. Protein sequence: CASSQYNEQFF.

The chain uses TRBV30 and TRBJ2-5; no reliable D call. Germline CDR1 reads GTSNPN; CDR2 reads SVGIG (reference sequence). The CDR3 has 13 amino acids. Trimming removed 0 bases from V and 5 bases from J, with 10 bases in between. The CDR3: CAWSVLRTETQYF. The CDR3 DNA reads TGTGCCTGGAGTGTACTACGAACGGAGACCCAGTACTTC.

This clone showed up many times. The chain links TRBV19 to TRBJ2-2; maybe TRBD2 (6 bases). CDR1 and CDR2 from the germline V gene are LNHDA and SQIVND (reference sequence). V was shortened by 7 bases and J by 4 bases, with 13 bases between the two germline ends. The CDR3 is 14 residues long. The CDR3 here is CASKPGEITGELFF. The CDR3 DNA reads as TGTGCCAGTAAGCCGGGGGAAATCACCGGGGAGCTGTTTTTT.

The V and J genes are TRBV5-1 and TRBJ2-7; possible D gene TRBD2, 6 bases. V lost 6 bases and J 3 bases, leaving 13 bases between the germline ends. The length of the CDR3 is 13 residues. CDR1 SGHRS and CDR2 YFSETQ come from the germline V gene. CDR3 amino acids: CASNGGDYYEQYF. In nucleotides, the CDR3 is TGCGCCAGCAATGGCGGGGATTACTACGAGCAGTACTTC.